This T cell receptor beta chain was documented in a study of T cells in localized non-small cell lung cancer. CDR3 length: 15 amino acids. Germline loops: CDR1 SGDLS, CDR2 YYNGEE. V lost 0 bases, J lost 3 bases, and 10 bases lay in between. As regards this clone: Its antigen is unidentified.

Study observations and caveats: Only one tumor region went through sequencing, so heterogeneity may still be there.

The protocol was immunoSEQ multiplex PCR, while the TCRdb copy is restricted to in-frame clones and leaves out a portion. This table holds roughly 15,000 clones, about 85% found once. This TCR was sampled from a male donor aged 60 or over with stage I lung adenocarcinoma. Source: peripheral blood, taken before any cancer treatment. V gene TRBV9 combines with J gene TRBJ2-1; D gene unclear. CDR3 DNA: TGTGCCAGCAGCGTAGGGACGGTGGACTACAATGAGCAGTTCTTC. It is translated as CASSVGTVDYNEQFF.